These 5 T cell receptor beta chains came from one sample sequenced in a study of human T cells and chemical hapten exposure. Each CDR3 protein is one row after TCRdb ran MiXCR on the RACE reads. The sample gives a few hundred thousand distinct CDR3 sequences, roughly 6.3% of which show up once; under 7% is in the top ten. Stated time point: patch test 2, 6 weeks after DPC sensitization. Treatment denoted: therapeutic diphenylcyclopropenone sensitization with weekly scalp DPC. The specimen was whole blood, collected in connection with sensitization to the hapten diphenylcyclopropenone (DPC). These receptors all stem from a young woman with alopecia areata. Some clones in this sample may be carry-over from other donors' samples.

This chain links TRBV12-3 or TRBV12-4 with TRBJ2-3; TRBD2 aligns across 11 bases. The CDR3 runs to 15 residues. Trimming took 4 bases from V and 6 from J; bases not matched to a gene: 6. Written as DNA, the CDR3 is TGTGCCAGCAGTTCGACTAGCGGGGCCTCCGATACGCAGTATTTT. Translated: CASSSTSGASDTQYF.

This clonotype was counted a few times. This chain connects TRBV10-3 to TRBJ2-3; D ambiguous. Trimming cost V 6 bases and J 2 bases, with 9 bases left between them. The germline V gene has CDR1 ENHRY and CDR2 SYGVKD. The CDR3 is 13 residues long. CDR3 coding DNA: TGTGCCATCAGGGCCGAGATCACAGATACGCAGTATTTT. Protein: CAIRAEITDTQYF.

This clonotype has just a few counts. An end of the junction differs from the germline gene, which may be a read error. The rearrangement links TRBV7-9 to TRBJ1-1, with D maybe TRBD1 (5 bases). The CDR3 consists of 13 residues. From germline, CDR1 is SEHNR and CDR2 FQNEAQ (reference sequence). The CDR3 DNA reads as TGTGCCAGCAGCTTATACGGGGGAACTGTAGCTTTCTTT. Encoded protein: CASSLYGGTVAFF.

The gene calls are TRBV18 and TRBJ1-2; 7 positions match TRBD1. The CDR3 covers 13 residues. Trimming took 1 base from V and 6 from J; bases not matched to a gene: 2. Per the germline V gene, CDR1 is KGHSH and CDR2 is LQKENI. CDR3: CASSPRGTDGYTF. CDR3 sequence (DNA): TGTGCCAGCTCACCACGGGGGACAGATGGCTACACCTTC. The whole variable domain, filled in from reference TRBV18 and TRBJ1-2, reads NAGVMQNPRHLVRRRGQEARLRCSPMKGHSHVYWYRQLPEEGLKFMVYLQKENIIDESGMPKERFSAEFPKEGPSILRIQQVVRGDSAAYFCASSPRGTDGYTFGSGTRLTVV.

The J gene is TRBJ2-6, the V gene TRBV4-2; D is tentatively TRBD1 or TRBD2 (5 bases each). Trimming pared 4 bases from V and 0 bases from J, leaving 16 bases between. This CDR3 is built from 18 residues. Germline V gene data show CDR1 as LGHNA and CDR2 as YNFKEQ. The CDR3 loop is CASSLRGDAYSGANVLTF. The CDR3 DNA reads as TGTGCCAGCAGCCTTAGGGGAGACGCCTACTCTGGGGCCAACGTCCTGACTTTC.